Listed below are T cell receptor beta chains from one sample, sequenced in a study of cytomegalovirus exposure and HLA in healthy donors. The table came from immunoSEQ multiplex PCR; TCRdb's copy has only in-frame clones and leaves some out. The sample has about 170,000 clones; around 74% are singletons. Specimen: PBMCs. The receptors were gathered from a female donor in good health and CMV-seronegative. CDR3s include the opening cysteine and the closing phenylalanine or tryptophan. Size is stated for part of the rows, as once, few or many counts, or as a class when the clone is expanded.

j_gene,abundance,v_gene,CDR3aa
TRBJ2-7,few,TRBV20-1,CSAEFSYEQYF
TRBJ2-4,NA,TRBV4-1,CASSLSPEGGDIQYF
TRBJ1-6,few,TRBV9,CASSVEDRGGSPLHF
TRBJ1-1,NA,TRBV6-1,CASSEAPAEAFF
TRBJ2-7,NA,TRBV5-1,CASSPVSGGLYEQYF
TRBJ1-1,NA,TRBV9,CASSTQQGLNTEAFF
TRBJ2-7,NA,TRBV5-1,CASSLGQGRAYEQYF
TRBJ2-7,NA,TRBV30,CAWSEDREQYF
TRBJ2-5,few,TRBV5-1,CASRSGGTVGQETQYF
TRBJ2-6,NA,TRBV19,CASSPGQGANVLTF
TRBJ1-1,NA,TRBV30,CAWSHRTSLGTEAFF
TRBJ2-5,NA,TRBV25-1,CASSSGALETQYF
TRBJ2-7,NA,TRBV13,CASSLGGLAGTINYEQYF
TRBJ1-1,NA,TRBV6-1,CASSRQGAGTEAFF
TRBJ2-2,NA,TRBV2,CASSGLAGGTNTGELFF
TRBJ2-5,NA,TRBV30,CAWKGQPQETQYF
TRBJ1-2,NA,TRBV6-1,CASSEAPGGVQGGYTF
TRBJ2-1,NA,TRBV10-1,CAILLRGREFPSYNEQFF
TRBJ2-1,NA,TRBV9,CASSVATIVPYNEQFF
TRBJ1-5,NA,TRBV7-2,CASSWTAALYSNQPQHF
TRBJ1-6,once,TRBV9,CASSGGTGNSPLHF
TRBJ1-1,NA,TRBV30,CAWSVPGVKGEAFF
TRBJ1-1,NA,TRBV6-5,CASSYSTGAAFF
TRBJ2-3,NA,TRBV9,CASSFQQEGGADAQYF
TRBJ2-7,NA,TRBV5-1,CASSLRTSVPNYEQYF
TRBJ1-2,NA,TRBV11-2,CASSGGVYGYTF
TRBJ2-7,NA,TRBV7-8,CASGQGSYEQYF
TRBJ2-2,NA,TRBV5-1,CASMKGPGTGELFF
TRBJ2-3,NA,TRBV6-1,CASRPRLAGVDTQYF
TRBJ2-7,NA,TRBV5-1,CASSLYSTAGSYEQYF
TRBJ2-5,NA,TRBV15,CATARALETQYF
TRBJ1-2,NA,TRBV2,CASSAHYRNSYGYTF
TRBJ1-2,NA,TRBV29-1,CSAEDRGHYGYTF
TRBJ2-3,NA,TRBV29-1,CSASSGGAGTDTQYF
TRBJ1-2,NA,TRBV7-2,CASSPSGGRTNYGYTF
TRBJ1-2,few,TRBV5-1,CASSVTGGANYGYTF
TRBJ1-2,NA,TRBV28,CASSLSQRQNYGYTF
TRBJ1-5,NA,TRBV2,CASSADRVGQPQHF
TRBJ2-7,NA,TRBV30,CAWSVEQGGHEQYF
TRBJ1-4,NA,TRBV5-1,CASSLDDSNEKLFF
TRBJ1-1,NA,TRBV2,CASTGWEYTEAFF
TRBJ1-6,NA,TRBV1,CTSSQVLSGMGNSPLHF
TRBJ1-2,NA,TRBV27,CASSPTPSTRDRGRYTF
TRBJ1-5,NA,TRBV6-5,CASSLRDLGQPQHF